This is a list of T cell receptor beta chains from one sample in a study of blood T cell repertoires in COVID-19. Sequencing was performed with immunoSEQ multiplex PCR; in TCRdb, only in-frame clones are kept and a portion is missing. The sample shows roughly 200,000 clones, roughly 81% of them seen only once. What was sequenced was peripheral blood. These receptors originate from an elderly woman with COVID-19, enrolled during active disease. CDR3s leave out the opening cysteine and the closing phenylalanine or tryptophan. Size is omitted from some rows. Given values are once, few, many or a class for expanded clones.

v_gene	j_gene	abundance	CDR3aa
TRBV19	TRBJ2-7	NA	ASSPGLVGVPYEQY
TRBV5-6	TRBJ1-5	NA	ASSLQGFYQPQH
TRBV7-8	TRBJ2-3	NA	ASSLPVAGGTSTDTQY
TRBV25-1	TRBJ1-2	NA	ASSETGGHYGYT
TRBV28	TRBJ2-3	NA	ASSLIHTHTQY
TRBV3-1/TRBV3-2	TRBJ2-5	NA	ASRQLELGGETQY
TRBV19	TRBJ2-7	NA	ASSLDREYEQY
TRBV5-4	TRBJ1-2	NA	ASSEQGAQGYT
TRBV19	TRBJ2-2	NA	ASRSPLATNTGELF
TRBV5-1	TRBJ2-2	NA	ASSLRLAGGNTGELF
TRBV2	TRBJ2-2	NA	ASSDGSGLAANTGELF
TRBV28	TRBJ2-4	NA	ASAGNYIQY
TRBV29-1	TRBJ1-1	once	SALKQGGSNTEAF
TRBV27	TRBJ1-2	NA	ASSTWDRGYGYT
TRBV27	TRBJ2-7	NA	ASSGGREQY
TRBV7-9	TRBJ2-7	few	ASGASLEQY
TRBV5-1	TRBJ2-5	NA	ASSFAGQRFQETQY
TRBV27	TRBJ2-7	NA	ASSLFFGSGDIGEQY
TRBV5-1	TRBJ2-5	few	ASSLGPTQETQY
TRBV24-1	TRBJ2-5	NA	ATSDITTGGAGETQY
TRBV5-6	TRBJ2-5	NA	ASSLTGGRGRGETQY
TRBV5-8	TRBJ1-5	NA	ASSLAERHQPQH
TRBV19	TRBJ1-2	NA	ATRGHGYT
TRBV27	TRBJ1-2	NA	ASSGLAGKVEGYT
TRBV28	TRBJ2-3	NA	ASSWRTSGTDTQY
TRBV4-1	TRBJ2-1	NA	ASSGRDRAYNEQF
TRBV5-1	TRBJ2-2	NA	ASSLAGSGDTGELF
TRBV19	TRBJ1-2	NA	ASSMEGVPPYGYT
TRBV10-3	TRBJ1-4	NA	AISDGQGAEGKLF
TRBV12-3/TRBV12-4	TRBJ2-5	NA	ASSLRGGETQY
TRBV5-4	TRBJ2-4	NA	ASSFDRGEVQY
TRBV28	TRBJ2-7	many	ASSIGFGTGIYEQY
TRBV5-8	TRBJ1-4	NA	ASSPQGIWGKLF
TRBV12-3/TRBV12-4	TRBJ2-3	NA	ASSVQGHTQY
TRBV23-1	TRBJ1-5	NA	ASSPGTGDQPQH
TRBV6-4	TRBJ2-7	NA	ASSDWASGGGSYEQY
TRBV28	TRBJ2-3	NA	ASSLGASGMDTQY
TRBV9	TRBJ1-6	NA	ASSVTGRFNSPLH
TRBV3-1/TRBV3-2	TRBJ2-1	NA	ASSQEQLAFDEQF
TRBV30	TRBJ2-5	NA	AWSGGDGETQY
TRBV5-1	TRBJ2-2	NA	ASSSGLNTGELF
TRBV27	TRBJ2-7	NA	ASSLSGGTSWDEQY
TRBV3-1/TRBV3-2	TRBJ2-6	NA	ASSQTSRGGANVLT
TRBV28	TRBJ2-3	NA	ASSSSGLAGGGTDTQY